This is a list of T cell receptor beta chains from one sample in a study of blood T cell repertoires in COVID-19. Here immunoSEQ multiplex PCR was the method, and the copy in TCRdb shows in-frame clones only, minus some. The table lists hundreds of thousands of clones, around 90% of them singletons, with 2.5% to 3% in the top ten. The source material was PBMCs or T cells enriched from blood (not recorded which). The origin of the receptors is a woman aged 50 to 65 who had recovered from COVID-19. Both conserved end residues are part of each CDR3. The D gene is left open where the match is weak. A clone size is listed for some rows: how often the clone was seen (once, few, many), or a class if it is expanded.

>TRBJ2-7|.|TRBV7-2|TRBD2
CASSSGLAGDRQYF
TGTGCCAGCAGCTCAGGACTAGCGGGAGACAGGCAGTACTTC
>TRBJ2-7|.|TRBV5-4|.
CASSPTASEQYF
TGTGCCAGCAGCCCGACAGCTTCCGAGCAGTACTTC
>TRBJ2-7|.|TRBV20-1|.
CSASDSGFDSSYEQYF
TGCAGTGCTAGTGATTCAGGGTTTGATAGCTCCTACGAGCAGTACTTC
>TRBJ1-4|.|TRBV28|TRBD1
CATLGQGATEKLFF
TGTGCCACACTAGGACAGGGGGCGACTGAAAAACTGTTTTTT
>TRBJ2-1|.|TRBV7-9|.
CASSLSVGDNEQFF
TGTGCCAGCAGCTTAAGTGTAGGGGACAATGAGCAGTTCTTC
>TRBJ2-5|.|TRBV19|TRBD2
CASSPGGASRTETQYF
TGTGCCAGTAGTCCGGGGGGGGCTAGTCGAACGGAGACCCAGTACTTC
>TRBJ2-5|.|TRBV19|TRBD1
CASSYDRVQETQYF
TGTGCCAGTAGCTACGACAGGGTGCAAGAGACCCAGTACTTC
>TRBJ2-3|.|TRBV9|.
CASSVVGGNTQYF
TGTGCCAGCAGCGTAGTGGGGGGAAATACGCAGTATTTT
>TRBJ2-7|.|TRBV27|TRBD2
CASSFSGTYEQYF
TGTGCCAGCAGTTTTAGCGGGACCTACGAGCAGTACTTC
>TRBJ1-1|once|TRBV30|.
CAWRAWQDTEAFF
TGTGCCTGGAGGGCTTGGCAGGACACTGAAGCTTTCTTT
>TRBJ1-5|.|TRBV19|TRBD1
CASSIVGTGYLGGNQPQHF
TGTGCCAGTAGTATTGTCGGGACAGGGTATTTGGGTGGCAATCAGCCCCAGCATTTT
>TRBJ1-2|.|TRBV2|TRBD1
CASSDQGRDRGTF
TGTGCCAGCAGTGACCAAGGAAGGGACAGGGGGACCTTC
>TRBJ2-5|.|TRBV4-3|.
CASSHNTGGGETQYF
TGCGCCAGCAGCCACAACACAGGGGGGGGAGAGACCCAGTACTTC
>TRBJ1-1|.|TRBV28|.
CASTWGENTEAFF
TGTGCCAGCACCTGGGGGGAGAACACTGAAGCTTTCTTT
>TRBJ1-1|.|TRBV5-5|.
CASSLRRNTEAFF
TGTGCCAGCAGCTTGCGGAGGAACACTGAAGCTTTCTTT
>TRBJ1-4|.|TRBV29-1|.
CSALRQLGCEKLFF
TGCAGCGCTTTGAGACAGTTAGGGTGTGAAAAACTGTTTTTT
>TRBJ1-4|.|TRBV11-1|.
CASSHSNEKLFF
TGTGCCAGCAGCCACAGTAATGAAAAACTGTTTTTT
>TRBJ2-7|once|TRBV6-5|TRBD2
CASSPQGGRGYEQYF
TGTGCCAGCAGTCCGCAGGGCGGGAGGGGGTACGAGCAGTACTTC
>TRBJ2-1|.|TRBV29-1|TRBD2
CSVVPSGNSYNEQFF
TGCAGCGTAGTTCCTAGCGGTAACTCCTACAATGAGCAGTTCTTC
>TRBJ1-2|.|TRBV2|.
CASSEQFGYTF
TGTGCCAGCAGCGAGCAATTTGGCTACACCTTC
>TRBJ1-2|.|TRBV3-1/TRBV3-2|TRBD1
CASSHRQGTSYGYTF
TGTGCCAGCAGCCACAGACAGGGGACGAGCTATGGCTACACCTTC
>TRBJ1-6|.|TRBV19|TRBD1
CATRGGTAGNSPLHF
TGTGCCACCCGAGGGGGCACTGCAGGAAATTCACCCCTCCACTTT
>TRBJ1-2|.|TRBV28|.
CASSSPGSNYGYTF
TGTGCCAGCAGTTCTCCAGGCTCTAACTATGGCTACACCTTC
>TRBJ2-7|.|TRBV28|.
CASSLRYEQYF
TGTGCCAGCAGTTTGAGGTACGAGCAGTACTTC
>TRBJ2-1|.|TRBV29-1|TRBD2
CSVLDDRTRQFF
TGCAGCGTTCTCGATGATCGGACTAGACAGTTCTTC
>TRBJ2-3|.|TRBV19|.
CASSILSDTQYF
TGTGCCAGTAGTATTCTTTCAGATACGCAGTATTTT
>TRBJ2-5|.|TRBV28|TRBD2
CASSSGLAGRETQYF
TGTGCCAGCAGTTCGGGACTAGCGGGACGCGAGACCCAGTACTTC
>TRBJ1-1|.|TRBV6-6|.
CASSGPLSRGTEAFF
TGTGCCAGCAGTGGACCCTTGTCTCGGGGGACTGAAGCTTTCTTT
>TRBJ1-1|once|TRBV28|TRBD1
CAGRTGVRAFF
TGTGCCGGTAGAACAGGGGTACGGGCTTTCTTT
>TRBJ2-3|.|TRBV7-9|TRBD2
CASSRGVLASGSGRARSTDTQYF
TGTGCCAGCAGCAGAGGAGTTCTAGCATCCGGTAGCGGGAGGGCCCGAAGCACAGATACGCAGTATTTT
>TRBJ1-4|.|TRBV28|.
CASRAGGSGEKLFF
TGTGCCAGCAGGGCCGGGGGATCGGGTGAAAAACTGTTTTTT
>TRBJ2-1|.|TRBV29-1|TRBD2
CSGAAGATHNEQFF
TGCAGCGGCGCTGCGGGAGCCACTCACAATGAGCAGTTCTTC
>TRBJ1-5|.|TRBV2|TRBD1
CASDRQGNNQPQHF
TGTGCCAGCGACAGACAGGGGAACAATCAGCCCCAGCATTTT
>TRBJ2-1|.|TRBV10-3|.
CAISEAQDYNEQFF
TGTGCCATCAGTGAAGCCCAGGATTACAATGAGCAGTTCTTC
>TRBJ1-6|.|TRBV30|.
CAWGSVGGLGSPLHF
TGTGCCTGGGGCTCAGTCGGGGGACTGGGTTCACCCCTCCACTTT
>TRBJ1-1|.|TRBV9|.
CASSPDRLNTEAFF
TGTGCCAGCAGCCCGGACAGATTGAACACTGAAGCTTTCTTT
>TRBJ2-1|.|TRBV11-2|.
CASSLAIGVASEQFF
TGTGCCAGCAGCTTAGCGATCGGAGTCGCCAGTGAGCAGTTCTTC
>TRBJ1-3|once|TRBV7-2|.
CASSSYSGNTIYF
TGTGCCAGCAGCTCTTACTCTGGAAACACCATATATTTT
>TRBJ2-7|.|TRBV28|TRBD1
CASSSQGGRLEQYF
TGTGCCAGCTCGTCACAGGGGGGAAGGCTCGAGCAGTACTTC
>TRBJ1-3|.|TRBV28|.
CASSYFTDSPGNTIYF
TGTGCCAGCAGCTACTTTACCGACAGCCCTGGAAACACCATATATTTT
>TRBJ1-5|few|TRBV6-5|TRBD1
CASREDRGLNQPQHF
TGTGCCAGCAGGGAGGACAGGGGGCTCAATCAGCCCCAGCATTTT
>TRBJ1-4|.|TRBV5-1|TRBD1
CASSLPQGAGNEKLFF
TGCGCCAGCAGCCTACCTCAGGGGGCAGGAAATGAAAAACTGTTTTTT
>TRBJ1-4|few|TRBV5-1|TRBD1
CASSLGTGVEKLFF
TGCGCCAGCAGCTTGGGGACAGGGGTCGAAAAACTGTTTTTT
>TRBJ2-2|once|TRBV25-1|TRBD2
CASSASGLAGVTGELFF
TGTGCCAGCAGTGCCTCGGGACTAGCGGGAGTCACCGGGGAGCTGTTTTTT
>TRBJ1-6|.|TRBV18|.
CASSPDQNSPLHF
TGTGCCAGCTCACCTGATCAGAATTCACCCCTCCACTTT
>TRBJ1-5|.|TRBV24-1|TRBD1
CATSDGRQGFQPQHF
TGTGCCACCAGTGATGGGCGACAGGGGTTCCAGCCCCAGCATTTT
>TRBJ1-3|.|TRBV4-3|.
CASSSGSSGNTIYF
TGCGCCAGCAGTTCGGGTAGCTCTGGAAACACCATATATTTT
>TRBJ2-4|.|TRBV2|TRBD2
CASSVAGQEGGVGNIQYF
TGTGCCAGCAGCGTAGCCGGTCAGGAGGGAGGGGTGGGAAACATTCAGTACTTC
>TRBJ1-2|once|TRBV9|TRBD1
CASSAGQGGNYGYTF
TGTGCCAGCAGCGCCGGACAGGGAGGTAACTATGGCTACACCTTC
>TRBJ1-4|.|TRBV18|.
CASSSSNEKLFF
TGTGCCAGCTCAAGTAGTAATGAAAAACTGTTTTTT
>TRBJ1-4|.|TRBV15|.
CATSRITPPANEKLFF
TGTGCCACCAGCAGGATAACACCCCCAGCTAATGAAAAACTGTTTTTT
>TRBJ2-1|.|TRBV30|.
CAWSVRRSSYNEQFF
TGTGCCTGGAGTGTCCGGCGGAGCTCCTACAATGAGCAGTTCTTC
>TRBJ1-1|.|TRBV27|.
CASSSTGQTTEAFF
TGTGCCAGCAGTTCGACCGGACAGACCACTGAAGCTTTCTTT
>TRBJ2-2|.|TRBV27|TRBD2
CASSSPGGLAAELFF
TGTGCCAGCAGTTCCCCTGGGGGACTAGCGGCGGAGCTGTTTTTT
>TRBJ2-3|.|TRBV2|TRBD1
CASSWDRATDTQYF
TGTGCCAGCAGTTGGGACAGGGCCACAGATACGCAGTATTTT